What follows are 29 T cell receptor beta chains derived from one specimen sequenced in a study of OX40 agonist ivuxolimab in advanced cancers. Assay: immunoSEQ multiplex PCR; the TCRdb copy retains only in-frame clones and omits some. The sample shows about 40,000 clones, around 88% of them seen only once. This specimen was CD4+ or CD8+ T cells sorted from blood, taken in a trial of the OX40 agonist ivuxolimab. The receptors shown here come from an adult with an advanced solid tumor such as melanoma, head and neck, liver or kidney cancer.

The CDR3 loop is CASSEQGMWGYTF. Here the CDR3 DNA reads TGTGCCAGCAGCGAACAGGGAATGTGGGGCTACACCTTC. V gene TRBV7-9 combines with J gene TRBJ1-2; a weak D match, TRBD1 (6 bases). Trimming left V 5 bases short and J 8 bases short, with 15 bases between. The CDR3 covers 13 residues. CDR1 and CDR2 from the germline V gene are SEHNR and FQNEAQ (reference sequence).

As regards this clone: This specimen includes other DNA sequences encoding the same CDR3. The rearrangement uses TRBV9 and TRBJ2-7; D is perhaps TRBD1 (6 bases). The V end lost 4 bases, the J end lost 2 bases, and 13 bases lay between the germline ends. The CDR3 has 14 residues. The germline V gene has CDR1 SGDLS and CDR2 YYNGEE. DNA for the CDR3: TGTGCCAGCAGCCCCAGGACAGCCACCTACGAGCAGTACTTC. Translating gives CASSPRTATYEQYF. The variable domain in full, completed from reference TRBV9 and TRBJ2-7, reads DSGVTQTPKHLITATGQRVTLRCSPRSGDLSVYWYQQSLDQGLQFLIQYYNGEERAKGNILERFSAQQFPDLHSELNLSSLELGDSALYFCASSPRTATYEQYFGPGTRLTVT.

The CDR3 here is CASREAGLGTTDTQYF. For the CDR3, the DNA is TGTGCCAGCAGGGAAGCAGGTCTGGGGACCACAGATACGCAGTATTTT. The rearrangement links TRBV28 to TRBJ2-3; D is possibly TRBD1 or TRBD2 (5 bases each). V dropped 6 bases and J dropped 2 bases, with 18 bases sitting between them. CDR3 length: 16 amino acids. Germline V lookup: CDR1 MDHEN, CDR2 SYDVKM.

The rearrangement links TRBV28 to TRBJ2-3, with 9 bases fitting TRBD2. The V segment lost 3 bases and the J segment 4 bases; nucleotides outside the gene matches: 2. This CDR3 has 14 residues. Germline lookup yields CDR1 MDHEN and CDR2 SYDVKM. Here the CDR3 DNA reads TGTGCCAGCAGTTTTAGCGGGAGTGCAGATACGCAGTATTTT. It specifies CASSFSGSADTQYF.

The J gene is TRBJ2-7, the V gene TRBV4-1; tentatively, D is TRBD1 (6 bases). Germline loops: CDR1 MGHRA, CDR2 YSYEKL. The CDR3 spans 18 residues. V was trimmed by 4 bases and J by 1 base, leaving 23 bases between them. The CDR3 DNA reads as TGCGCCAGCAGCCTCCTGGGCGGCCCCGGGACATCGTCCTACGAGCAGTACTTC. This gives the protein CASSLLGGPGTSSYEQYF.

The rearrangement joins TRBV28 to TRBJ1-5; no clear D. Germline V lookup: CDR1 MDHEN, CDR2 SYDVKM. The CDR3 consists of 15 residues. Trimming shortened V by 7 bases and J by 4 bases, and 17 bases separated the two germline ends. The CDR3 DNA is TGTGCCAGCAAAAGGGTATGGAGGGTGAATCAGCCCCAGCATTTT. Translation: CASKRVWRVNQPQHF. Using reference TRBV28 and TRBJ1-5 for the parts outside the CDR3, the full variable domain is DVKVTQSSRYLVKRTGEKVFLECVQDMDHENMFWYRQDPGLGLRLIYFSYDVKMKEKGDIPEGYSVSREKKERFSLILESASTNQTSMYLCASKRVWRVNQPQHFGDGTRLSIL.

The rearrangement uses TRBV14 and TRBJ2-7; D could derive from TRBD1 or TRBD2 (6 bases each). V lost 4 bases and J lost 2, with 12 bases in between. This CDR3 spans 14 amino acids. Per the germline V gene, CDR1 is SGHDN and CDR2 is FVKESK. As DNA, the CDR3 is TGTGCCAGCAGCCTAAGGAGGGGGGCCTACGAGCAGTACTTC. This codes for CASSLRRGAYEQYF.

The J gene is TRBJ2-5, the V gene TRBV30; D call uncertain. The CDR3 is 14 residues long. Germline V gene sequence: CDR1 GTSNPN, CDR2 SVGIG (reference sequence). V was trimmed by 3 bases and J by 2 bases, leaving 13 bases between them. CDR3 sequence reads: CAWRAADLQETQYF. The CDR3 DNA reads TGTGCCTGGAGGGCCGCGGACCTTCAAGAGACCCAGTACTTC.

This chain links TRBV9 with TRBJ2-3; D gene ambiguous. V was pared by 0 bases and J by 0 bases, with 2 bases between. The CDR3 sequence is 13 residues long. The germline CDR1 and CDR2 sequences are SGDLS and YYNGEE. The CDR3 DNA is TGTGCCAGCAGCGTAGTCAGCACAGATACGCAGTATTTT. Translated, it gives CASSVVSTDTQYF. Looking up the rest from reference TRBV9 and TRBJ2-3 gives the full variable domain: DSGVTQTPKHLITATGQRVTLRCSPRSGDLSVYWYQQSLDQGLQFLIQYYNGEERAKGNILERFSAQQFPDLHSELNLSSLELGDSALYFCASSVVSTDTQYFGPGTRLTVL.

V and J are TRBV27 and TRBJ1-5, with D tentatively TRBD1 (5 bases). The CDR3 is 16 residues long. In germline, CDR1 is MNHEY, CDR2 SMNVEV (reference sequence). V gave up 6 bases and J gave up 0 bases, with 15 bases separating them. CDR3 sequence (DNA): TGTGCCAGCAGGGGAGAGGGGATCGGTAGCAATCAGCCCCAGCATTTT. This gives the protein CASRGEGIGSNQPQHF.

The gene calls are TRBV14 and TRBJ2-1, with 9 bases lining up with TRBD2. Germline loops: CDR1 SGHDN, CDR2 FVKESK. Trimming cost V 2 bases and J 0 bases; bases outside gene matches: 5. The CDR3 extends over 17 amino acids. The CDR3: CASSQLTSGYSYNEQFF. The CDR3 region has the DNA TGTGCCAGCAGCCAACTGACTAGCGGATACTCCTACAATGAGCAGTTCTTC.

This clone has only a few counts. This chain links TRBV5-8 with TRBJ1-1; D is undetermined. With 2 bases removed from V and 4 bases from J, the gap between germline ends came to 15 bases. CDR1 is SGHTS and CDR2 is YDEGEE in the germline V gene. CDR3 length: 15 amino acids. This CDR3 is CASSFGNAGSTEAFF. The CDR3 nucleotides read TGTGCCAGCAGCTTCGGGAATGCGGGGTCCACTGAAGCTTTCTTT.

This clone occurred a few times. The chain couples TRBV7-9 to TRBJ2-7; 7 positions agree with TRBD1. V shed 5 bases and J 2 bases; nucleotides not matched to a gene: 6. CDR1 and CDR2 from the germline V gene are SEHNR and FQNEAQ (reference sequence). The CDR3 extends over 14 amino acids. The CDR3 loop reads CASSPPTGPYEQYF. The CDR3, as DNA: TGTGCCAGCAGCCCCCCGACAGGGCCCTACGAGCAGTACTTC.

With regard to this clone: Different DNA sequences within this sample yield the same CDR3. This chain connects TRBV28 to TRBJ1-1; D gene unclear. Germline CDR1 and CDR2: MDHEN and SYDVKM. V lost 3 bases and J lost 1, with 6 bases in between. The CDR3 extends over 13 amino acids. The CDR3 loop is CASSFGENTEAFF. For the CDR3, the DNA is TGTGCCAGCAGTTTCGGCGAGAACACTGAAGCTTTCTTT.

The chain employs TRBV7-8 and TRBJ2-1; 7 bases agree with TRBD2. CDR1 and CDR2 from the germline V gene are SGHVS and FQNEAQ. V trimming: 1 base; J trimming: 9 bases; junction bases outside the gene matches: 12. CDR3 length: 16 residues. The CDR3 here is CASSLDVGGPPGEQFF. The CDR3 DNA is TGTGCCAGCAGCTTAGACGTGGGAGGGCCACCTGGTGAGCAGTTCTTC.

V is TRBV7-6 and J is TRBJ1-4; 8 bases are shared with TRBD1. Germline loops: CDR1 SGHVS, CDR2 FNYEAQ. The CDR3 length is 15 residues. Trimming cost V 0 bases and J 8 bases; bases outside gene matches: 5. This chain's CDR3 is CASSLAQGAWEKLFF. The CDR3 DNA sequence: TGTGCCAGCAGCTTAGCCCAGGGGGCTTGGGAAAAACTGTTTTTT. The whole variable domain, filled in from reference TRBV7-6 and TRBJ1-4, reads GAGVSQSPRYKVTKRGQDVALRCDPISGHVSLYWYRQALGQGPEFLTYFNYEAQQDKSGLPNDRFSAERPEGSISTLTIQRTEQRDSAMYRCASSLAQGAWEKLFFGSGTQLSVL.

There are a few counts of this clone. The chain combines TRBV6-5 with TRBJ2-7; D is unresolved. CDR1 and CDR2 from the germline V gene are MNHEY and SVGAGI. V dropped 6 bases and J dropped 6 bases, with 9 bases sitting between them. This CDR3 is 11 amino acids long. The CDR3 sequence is CASRGSREQYF. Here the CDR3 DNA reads TGTGCCAGCAGGGGCAGTCGCGAGCAGTACTTC.

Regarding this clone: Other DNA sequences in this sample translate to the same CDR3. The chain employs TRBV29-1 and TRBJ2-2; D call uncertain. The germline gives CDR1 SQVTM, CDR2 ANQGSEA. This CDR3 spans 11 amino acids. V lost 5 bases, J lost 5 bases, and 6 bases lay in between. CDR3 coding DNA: TGCAGCGTTCGGCAGACCGGGGAGCTGTTTTTT. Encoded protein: CSVRQTGELFF.

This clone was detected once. CDR3 sequence (DNA): TGTGCCAGCAGTAAATACAGGGGACTAGCGGGCGAGCAGTACTTC. This gives the protein CASSKYRGLAGEQYF. The chain recombines TRBV28 with TRBJ2-7; 12 nucleotides line up with TRBD2. CDR1 and CDR2 from the germline V gene are MDHEN and SYDVKM. V was pared by 5 bases and J by 6 bases, with 8 bases of the junction left unmatched. This CDR3 has 15 residues.

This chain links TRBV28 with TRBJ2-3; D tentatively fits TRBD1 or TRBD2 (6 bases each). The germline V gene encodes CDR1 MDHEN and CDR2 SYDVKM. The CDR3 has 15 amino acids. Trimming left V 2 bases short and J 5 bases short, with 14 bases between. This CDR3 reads CASSLEGGNRDTQYF. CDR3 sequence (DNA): TGTGCCAGCAGTTTAGAGGGGGGAAATAGAGATACGCAGTATTTT. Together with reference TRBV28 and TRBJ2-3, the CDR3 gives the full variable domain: DVKVTQSSRYLVKRTGEKVFLECVQDMDHENMFWYRQDPGLGLRLIYFSYDVKMKEKGDIPEGYSVSREKKERFSLILESASTNQTSMYLCASSLEGGNRDTQYFGPGTRLTVL.

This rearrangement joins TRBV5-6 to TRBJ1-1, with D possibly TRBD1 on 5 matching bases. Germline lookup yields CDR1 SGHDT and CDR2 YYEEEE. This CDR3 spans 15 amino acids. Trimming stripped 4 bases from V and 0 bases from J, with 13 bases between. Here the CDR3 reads CASSRPADMNTEAFF. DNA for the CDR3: TGTGCCAGCAGCCGTCCAGCGGACATGAACACTGAAGCTTTCTTT.

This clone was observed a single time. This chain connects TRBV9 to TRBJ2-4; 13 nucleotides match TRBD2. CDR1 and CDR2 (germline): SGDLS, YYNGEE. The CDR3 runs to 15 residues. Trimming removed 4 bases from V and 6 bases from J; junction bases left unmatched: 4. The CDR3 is CASSRGTSGTNIQYF. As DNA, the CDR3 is TGTGCCAGCAGCCGGGGGACTAGCGGGACAAACATTCAGTACTTC.

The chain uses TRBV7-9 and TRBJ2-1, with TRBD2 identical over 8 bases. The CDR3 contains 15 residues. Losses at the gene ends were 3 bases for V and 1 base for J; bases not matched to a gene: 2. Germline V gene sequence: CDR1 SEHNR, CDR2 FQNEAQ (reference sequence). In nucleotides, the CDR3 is TGTGCCAGCAGCTTCACTAGCGGATCCTACAATGAGCAGTTCTTC. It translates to CASSFTSGSYNEQFF.

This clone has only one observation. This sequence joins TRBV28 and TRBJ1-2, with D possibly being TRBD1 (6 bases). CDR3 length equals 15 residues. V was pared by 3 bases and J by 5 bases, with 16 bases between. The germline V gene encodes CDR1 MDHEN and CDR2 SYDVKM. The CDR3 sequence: CASSLTLSGTYGYTF. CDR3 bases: TGTGCCAGCAGTTTGACCCTTTCCGGGACATATGGCTACACCTTC.

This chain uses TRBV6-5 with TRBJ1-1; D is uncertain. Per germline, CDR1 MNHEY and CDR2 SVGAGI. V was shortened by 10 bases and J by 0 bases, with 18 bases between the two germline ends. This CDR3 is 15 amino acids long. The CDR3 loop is CATGWDNYMNTEAFF. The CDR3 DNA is TGTGCCACCGGCTGGGATAACTACATGAACACTGAAGCTTTCTTT.

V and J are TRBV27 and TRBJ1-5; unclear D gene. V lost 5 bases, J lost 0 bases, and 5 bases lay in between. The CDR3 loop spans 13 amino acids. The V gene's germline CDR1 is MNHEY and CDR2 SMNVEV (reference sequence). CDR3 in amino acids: CASSPHSNQPQHF. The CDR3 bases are TGTGCCAGCAGTCCTCATAGCAATCAGCCCCAGCATTTT.

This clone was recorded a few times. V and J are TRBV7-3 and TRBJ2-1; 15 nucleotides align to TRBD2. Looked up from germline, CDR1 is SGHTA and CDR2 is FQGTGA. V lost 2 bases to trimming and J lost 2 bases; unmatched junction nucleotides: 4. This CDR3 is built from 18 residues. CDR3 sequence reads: CASSLLGTSGRTYNEQFF. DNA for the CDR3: TGTGCCAGCAGCTTACTCGGGACTAGCGGGAGGACCTACAATGAGCAGTTCTTC.

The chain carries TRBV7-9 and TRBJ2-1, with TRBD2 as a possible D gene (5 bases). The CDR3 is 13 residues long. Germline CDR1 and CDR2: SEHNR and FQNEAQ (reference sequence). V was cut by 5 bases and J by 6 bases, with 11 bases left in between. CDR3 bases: TGTGCCAGCAGCCCTATTACTAGCAATGAGCAGTTCTTC. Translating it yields CASSPITSNEQFF.

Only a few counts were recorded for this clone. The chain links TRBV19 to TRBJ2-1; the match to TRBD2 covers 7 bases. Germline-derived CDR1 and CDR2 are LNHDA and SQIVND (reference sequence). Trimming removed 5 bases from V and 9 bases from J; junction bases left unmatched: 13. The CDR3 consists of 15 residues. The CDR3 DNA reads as TGTGCCAGTAGTCCCCCAGCGGGACCGGCCGGTGAGCAGTTCTTC. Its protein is CASSPPAGPAGEQFF.